This T cell receptor (beta chain) is drawn from a study of CD8+ T cells in alopecia areata. Study-wide findings and caveats: Mouse data revealed clearer TCR sharing than patient data did, a gap possibly tied to HLA. Scalp sequencing captures resident alphabeta T cells of normal skin too.

Germline CDR1 SGHTA, CDR2 FQGNSA. V gave up 5 bases and J gave up 6 bases; unmatched junction bases: 12. This CDR3 has 16 amino acids. About five patients had their CD4+ cells sorted into CD25+CD127- cells. It was from alopecia areata patients that lesional scalp punch biopsies and peripheral blood were collected. A few counts support this clone. Its antigen is not known. Investigators isolated RNA and reverse transcribed it into cDNA to act as the sequencing template. Repertoires were generated with immunoSEQ multiplex PCR, while TCRdb's copy carries only in-frame clones and drops some. The repertoire holds 35,000 to 45,000 clones, with around 50% as singletons.

This clonotype originated in a human donor with alopecia areata. The sequenced sample was CD4+ Tregs sorted from blood. V usage is TRBV7-2 and J usage is TRBJ2-3; TRBD2 matches at 9 bases. The CDR3 sequence: CASSRNERGAGDTQYF. DNA for the CDR3: TGTGCCAGCAGCCGAAATGAGCGGGGGGCGGGGGATACGCAGTATTTT.